This T cell receptor (beta chain) was captured by sequencing in a study of CXCR3-negative and CXCR3-positive naive CD8 T cells (dated by TCRdb to about 2019). For the study in its entirety: In total, roughly 140 million TRB reads were obtained, corresponding to roughly 1.5 +/- 0.3 million reads per library. The diversity and physicochemical repertoire analyses included fewer than twelve donors pooled from two independent experiments. Naive subsets from about 5 donors and memory cells from 3 donors were included in the TRBV-TRBJ cluster analysis.

Sequencer: NextSeq 550. The Human TCR Profiling Kit (MiLaboratory) was used to prepare UMI-labeled 5' RACE TRB cDNA libraries. The full amount of extracted RNA was used for cDNA synthesis, and the full amount of resulting cDNA was used for PCR amplification. Libraries were prepared in parallel with an identical number of PCR cycles. On the study's bioinformatics: With a requirement of at least two reads per UMI, MIGEC and MiXCR extracted about 57,000 +/- 9,900 unique UMI-labeled TRB cDNA molecules per library. On average, each library contained about 40,000 +/- 10,000 functional in-frame TRB CDR3 nucleotide clonotypes without stop codons. After downsampling to 5000 UMI-labeled TRB molecules per sample, diversity metrics, including normalized Shannon-Wiener and Chao1, were computed in VDJtools. Clonotype-size-weighted physicochemical properties of the central five CDR3 residues (interaction energy, strength, volume and Kidera factor 4) were computed in VDJtools. The reads went through TCRdb reprocessing, and each CDR3 protein sequence gets one entry with no DNA. The V and J calls here are based on TCRdb, not the publication. This sample's table contains under 150,000 distinct CDR3 sequences. Around 0.28% of the sample is held by the ten biggest clonotypes.

For every CD8+ T cell subset, 300,000 cells were flow-sorted straight into RLT lysis buffer, and each subset was sorted in triplicate. To keep memory contaminants out, a stringent definition of naive CD8+ T cells was applied: CD45RO-CCR7+CD27+CD95-. Using standard density gradient centrifugation, peripheral blood mononuclear cells were isolated from buffy coats. A FACSAria III was used to flow-sort naive CXCR3-negative and CXCR3-positive CD8+ T cells. Total RNA was extracted from sorted cells with an RNeasy Mini Kit. General study outcomes and caveats: Because CXCR3 expression was partially decreased after cryopreservation, freshly isolated PBMCs were used for most assays. Compared with CXCR3-negative naive cells, CXCR3-positive naive cells had TRB CDR3s with higher hydrophobicity (lower Kidera factor 4), lower energy, and higher strength and volume indices. Similar TRBV-TRBJ usage was shown by naive CXCR3-negative and CXCR3-positive cells from the same donor, whereas distinct patterns were shown by memory cells. Because surface CD5, which is linked to self-reactivity in mice, was comparable between the naive subsets, TCR interaction strength was also inferred from the physicochemical properties of TRB CDR3s. Comparably high repertoire diversity was found in both naive subsets, whereas much lower repertoire diversity was found in memory CD8+ T cells.

The CDR3 covers 14 residues, taking in both the cysteine and the phenylalanine. No DNA appears here. Taken from the germline V gene, the CDR1 and CDR2 loops are SGHRS and YFSETQ. On this clonotype itself: It lacks a known antigen.

The material sequenced was naive CXCR3+ CD8+ T cells from blood. Reading the label with the study, this specimen's cell subset or site is: CD45RO-CCR7+CD27+CD95- naive CD8+ T cells expressing CXCR3 (TNR3+). The V and J genes are TRBV5-1 and TRBJ2-7. The receptor comes from a human donor in good health. Some clones in this sample may be carry-over from other donors' samples. CDR3 sequence: CASSLYSGSYEQYF.